Below, 26 T cell receptor beta chains from the same sample are listed, as sequenced in a study of CD8+ T cells in alopecia areata. TCR sequencing used cDNA made by reverse transcription of extracted RNA. This table comes from immunoSEQ multiplex PCR, and its TCRdb copy is limited to in-frame clones, with some not included. The sample lists some 160,000 clones; roughly 60% were seen once. Specimen: CD8+ T cells sorted from blood. Source of these receptors: a human donor in good health.

On this clone: The same CDR3 can be traced to other DNA sequences in this sample. V is TRBV30 and J is TRBJ2-1; D is ambiguous. This CDR3 has 12 amino acids. The germline V gene encodes CDR1 GTSNPN and CDR2 SVGIG (reference sequence). The V end lost 0 bases, the J end lost 7 bases, and 7 bases lay between the germline ends. The CDR3 nucleotides are TGTGCCTGGAGTGTACTGGGGAATGAGCAGTTCTTC. As protein: CAWSVLGNEQFF.

The rearrangement joins TRBV30 to TRBJ2-1; D possibly corresponds to TRBD1 (5 bases). The CDR3 is 13 residues long. Per the germline V gene, CDR1 is GTSNPN and CDR2 is SVGIG (reference sequence). Trimming removed 2 bases from V and 6 bases from J, with 11 bases in between. DNA of the CDR3: TGTGCCTGGAGTCAGGGTTCTCGCAATGAGCAGTTCTTC. This translates into CAWSQGSRNEQFF.

V and J are TRBV7-9 and TRBJ2-1; tentative D call: TRBD2 (5 bases). The CDR3 has 16 amino acids. Germline CDR1 reads SEHNR; CDR2 reads FQNEAQ (reference sequence). V dropped 7 bases and J dropped 5 bases, with 21 bases sitting between them. In DNA, the CDR3 is TGTGCCAGCACAGCTTACGGTACAGCGGCAAACAATGAGCAGTTCTTC. Protein sequence: CASTAYGTAANNEQFF.

The rearrangement uses TRBV14 and TRBJ1-5; D gene unclear. The CDR3 has 13 residues. The germline gives CDR1 SGHDN, CDR2 FVKESK. Deletions cut 1 base from V and 3 bases from J, with 4 bases between. The CDR3 nucleotides are TGTGCCAGCAGCCAAGGGCCCAATCAGCCCCAGCATTTT. This codes for CASSQGPNQPQHF.

The chain has TRBV5-6 and TRBJ2-7, with D maybe TRBD1 (5 bases). The CDR3 totals 12 residues. Germline CDR1 reads SGHDT; CDR2 reads YYEEEE. The V end lost 4 bases, the J end lost 7 bases, and 12 bases lay between the germline ends. The CDR3 reads CASSISRVEQYF. CDR3 bases: TGTGCCAGCAGCATTAGCAGGGTTGAGCAGTACTTC.

This clone has a single count. V usage is TRBV4-1 and J usage is TRBJ2-1, with a possible D match to TRBD1 (6 bases). CDR3 size: 15 residues. Germline V lookup: CDR1 MGHRA, CDR2 YSYEKL. Trimming took 3 bases from V and 10 from J, leaving 19 bases between them. CDR3 nucleotides: TGCGCCAGCAGCCAGATTTCGGACAGTCGTTGGGAGCAGTTCTTC. This gives the protein CASSQISDSRWEQFF.

This clone came up a few times. The chain recombines TRBV15 with TRBJ2-1; tentative D call: TRBD2 (6 bases). CDR1 and CDR2 (germline): LNHNV, YYDKDF (reference sequence). This CDR3 contains 16 residues. Trimming stripped 0 bases from V and 12 bases from J, with 21 bases between. The CDR3, as DNA: TGTGCCACCAGCAGAGAAGGAGCGCGGGACGATCGCGGGCAGTTCTTC. Its protein is CATSREGARDDRGQFF.

In this sample, this clone is medium-sized. V gene TRBV28 combines with J gene TRBJ1-6, with 10 bases lining up with TRBD1. Germline V CDR1 and CDR2: MDHEN, SYDVKM. The CDR3 covers 14 residues. Losses at the gene ends were 6 bases for V and 9 bases for J; bases not matched to a gene: 5. The chain's CDR3 is CASRGDRGSSPLHF. DNA of the CDR3: TGTGCCAGCAGGGGGGACAGGGGATCTTCACCCCTCCACTTT.

The chain carries TRBV7-2 and TRBJ2-1, with 9 bases aligning to TRBD2. Trimming took 5 bases from V and 6 from J; bases not matched to a gene: 8. Germline V lookup: CDR1 SGHTA, CDR2 FQGNSA. This CDR3 spans 15 amino acids. CDR3 amino acids: CASSPIAGGPNEQFF. CDR3 nucleotides: TGTGCCAGCAGCCCGATCGCGGGAGGGCCCAATGAGCAGTTCTTC. The full variable domain, completed using reference TRBV7-2 and TRBJ2-1, is GAGVSQSPSNKVTEKGKDVELRCDPISGHTALYWYRQSLGQGLEFLIYFQGNSAPDKSGLPSDRFSAERTGGSVSTLTIQRTQQEDSAVYLCASSPIAGGPNEQFFGPGTRLTVL.

The CDR3 DNA reads TGTGCCAGCAGAACACAGGGAGGCGGGGAGCTGTTTTTT. The encoded protein is CASRTQGGGELFF. The V call is TRBV5-8, the J call TRBJ2-2, with D perhaps given as TRBD1 or TRBD2 (6 bases each). V lost 5 bases and J 7 bases, leaving 12 bases between the germline ends. Germline values: CDR1 SGHTS, CDR2 YDEGEE. This CDR3 region has 13 residues. The entire variable domain, with the rest obtained from reference TRBV5-8 and TRBJ2-2, is as follows: EAGVTQSPTHLIKTRGQQATLRCSPISGHTSVYWYQQALGLGLQFLLWYDEGEERNRGNFPPRFSGRQFPNYSSELNVNALELEDSALYLCASRTQGGGELFFGEGSRLTVL.

This clone was counted once. The J gene is TRBJ2-1, the V gene TRBV15; D is ambiguous. The V and J ends lost 1 base and 7 bases respectively, with 2 bases between them. The CDR3 runs 11 residues. Germline V gene data show CDR1 as LNHNV and CDR2 as YYDKDF (reference sequence). The chain's CDR3 is CATSRGNEQFF. Here the CDR3 DNA reads TGTGCCACCAGCAGAGGGAATGAGCAGTTCTTC.

The V gene is TRBV5-6, the J gene TRBJ2-1; D is unclear. The CDR3 covers 11 residues. V was shortened by 4 bases and J by 9 bases, with 8 bases between the two germline ends. CDR1 is SGHDT and CDR2 is YYEEEE in the germline V gene. This chain's CDR3 is CASSRTVEQFF. DNA for the CDR3: TGTGCCAGCAGCAGGACGGTTGAGCAGTTCTTC. Full variable domain (missing parts from reference TRBV5-6 and TRBJ2-1): DAGVTQSPTHLIKTRGQQVTLRCSPKSGHDTVSWYQQALGQGPQFIFQYYEEEERQRGNFPDRFSGHQFPNYSSELNVNALLLGDSALYLCASSRTVEQFFGPGTRLTVL.

Concerning this clone: The same CDR3 is also encoded by other DNA sequences in this sample. CDR3 in DNA: TGTGCCAGCAGCTTGGGTTCGTCCTCCTACGAGCAGTACTTC. As protein: CASSLGSSSYEQYF. The V and J genes are TRBV5-6 and TRBJ2-7; D call uncertain. This CDR3 has 14 residues. Trimming cost V 0 bases and J 0 bases, with 7 bases left between them. Germline lookup yields CDR1 SGHDT and CDR2 YYEEEE.

This clone has only one observation. The V gene is TRBV7-9, the J gene TRBJ2-7; TRBD2 matches at 10 bases. CDR3 size: 15 residues. Germline values: CDR1 SEHNR, CDR2 FQNEAQ (reference sequence). Germline trimming cut 1 base from V and 4 bases from J; bases unmatched to any gene: 4. This CDR3 is CASSLGSSGSYEQYF. The CDR3, as DNA: TGTGCCAGCAGCTTAGGGTCTAGCGGGAGTTACGAGCAGTACTTC.

This clone was recorded once. The chain couples TRBV30 to TRBJ2-4; 7 nucleotides match TRBD2. CDR3 length equals 16 residues. The V gene's germline CDR1 is GTSNPN and CDR2 SVGIG (reference sequence). The V segment lost 0 bases and the J segment 8 bases; nucleotides outside the gene matches: 13. CDR3 bases: TGTGCCTGGAGTGTACCCCTATTACGGGAGGAGGACATTCAGTACTTC. Its translation is CAWSVPLLREEDIQYF.

The chain is built from TRBV5-4 and TRBJ2-3; 9 nucleotides align to TRBD1. This CDR3 region has 14 residues. V trimming: 6 bases; J trimming: 4 bases; junction bases outside the gene matches: 6. The germline CDR1 and CDR2 sequences are SGHNT and YYREEE (reference sequence). CDR3 amino acids: CASTPGQGPDTQYF. In DNA, the CDR3 is TGTGCCAGCACCCCGGGACAGGGTCCAGATACGCAGTATTTT.

This clone was counted between two and nine times. V is TRBV29-1 and J is TRBJ2-7; D uncertain. The V gene lost 4 bases and the J gene lost 3 bases, with 10 bases spanning the gap. CDR3 size: 12 residues. Germline assignment: CDR1 SQVTM and CDR2 ANQGSEA. This chain's CDR3 is CSVAGRRYEQYF. In DNA form, the CDR3 reads TGCAGCGTTGCAGGCAGACGCTACGAGCAGTACTTC.

The chain has TRBV11-1 and TRBJ2-3, with D unresolved. V was cut by 6 bases and J by 5 bases, with 18 bases left in between. The germline CDR1 and CDR2 sequences are SGHAT and FQDESV (reference sequence). This CDR3 region has 15 residues. CDR3 nucleotide sequence: TGTGCCAGCAGTGGTCGACCTACGGTTGGAGATACGCAGTATTTT. Translation gives CASSGRPTVGDTQYF.

The chain links TRBV2 to TRBJ2-7; D is unclear. The CDR3 spans 11 residues. V lost 3 bases to trimming and J lost 4 bases, with 4 bases between them. The V gene's germline CDR1 is SNHLY and CDR2 FYNNEI. The CDR3 DNA reads TGTGCCAGCAGTGACGCTTACGAGCAGTACTTC. Amino acids: CASSDAYEQYF. Filled out from reference TRBV2 and TRBJ2-7, the complete variable domain reads EPEVTQTPSHQVTQMGQEVILRCVPISNHLYFYWYRQILGQKVEFLVSFYNNEISEKSEIFDDQFSVERPDGSNFTLKIRSTKLEDSAMYFCASSDAYEQYFGPGTRLTVT.

The chain uses TRBV6-5 and TRBJ1-2; D may be TRBD1 (5 bases). Germline CDR1 is MNHEY and CDR2 is SVGAGI. The CDR3 sequence is 12 residues long. Trimming took 4 bases from V and 6 from J, leaving 9 bases between them. The CDR3 nucleotides read TGTGCCAGCAGTTCGGGAGGGGATGGCTACACCTTC. It codes for CASSSGGDGYTF.

The chain is built from TRBV4-1 and TRBJ2-7; TRBD2 aligns across 11 bases. With 0 bases clipped from V and 3 bases from J, the junction kept 7 bases outside the gene matches. Germline CDR1 and CDR2: MGHRA and YSYEKL. The CDR3 spans 17 residues. CDR3 DNA: TGCGCCAGCAGCCAAGATCTTACTAGCGGGGGCTACTACGAGCAGTACTTC. Its translation: CASSQDLTSGGYYEQYF.

The chain is built from TRBV2 and TRBJ2-5, with 11 bases that match TRBD2. V lost 4 bases, J lost 5 bases, and 6 bases stayed unmatched. From germline, CDR1 is SNHLY and CDR2 FYNNEI. The CDR3 runs to 15 residues. The chain's CDR3 is CASSVSGRAWETQYF. CDR3 sequence (DNA): TGTGCCAGCAGTGTTAGCGGGAGGGCCTGGGAGACCCAGTACTTC.

J is TRBJ1-3 and V is TRBV9; maybe TRBD1 (5 bases). V lost 0 bases, J lost 0 bases, and 16 bases lay in between. CDR1 and CDR2 from the germline V gene are SGDLS and YYNGEE. CDR3 size: 18 residues. The CDR3 here is CASSVGLGGSLSGNTIYF. CDR3 in DNA: TGTGCCAGCAGCGTAGGCTTGGGGGGATCGCTCTCTGGAAACACCATATATTTT.

The chain combines TRBV15 with TRBJ2-1, with TRBD2 matching 9 bases. This CDR3 has 15 residues. Germline lookup yields CDR1 LNHNV and CDR2 YYDKDF (reference sequence). J gave up 6 bases and V 1 base, and 4 bases lay outside the gene matches. CDR3 amino acids: CATSRGREGSNEQFF. In DNA, the CDR3 is TGTGCCACCAGCAGAGGGCGGGAGGGAAGCAATGAGCAGTTCTTC.

The rearrangement links TRBV28 to TRBJ2-7; 8 bases map to TRBD1. CDR1 MDHEN and CDR2 SYDVKM come from the germline V gene. V trimming: 3 bases; J trimming: 7 bases; junction bases outside the gene matches: 5. The CDR3 has 13 residues. The CDR3 region has the DNA TGTGCCAGCAGTTTCCAGGGGGCTGAGGAGCAGTACTTC. It encodes CASSFQGAEEQYF.

This clone was counted many times. This chain connects TRBV11-2 to TRBJ1-1; D is possibly TRBD1 (6 bases). The germline V and J ends were trimmed by 5 bases and 4 bases, with 14 bases remaining between them. Looked up from germline, CDR1 is SGHAT and CDR2 is FQNNGV. The CDR3 totals 14 residues. CDR3 bases: TGTGCCAGCAGCATCGGACAGAGGAGCACTGAAGCTTTCTTT. Its translation: CASSIGQRSTEAFF.